This is a list of T cell receptor beta chains from one sample in a study of monozygotic twins with inflammatory bowel disease. For each CDR3 protein, TCRdb gives one entry from its re-call of the 5' RACE reads, without DNA. Recorded for this sample: approximately 330,000 distinct CDR3 sequences. Sequencing was performed on blood. These receptor sequences come from a human donor with ulcerative colitis or Crohn's disease, or a healthy co-twin of an affected twin (not recorded which). Both conserved end residues are part of each CDR3. Each record gives: J gene, clone size, V gene, CDR3 protein. Clone size is given for some rows only: seen once, a few or many times, or a class if the clone is expanded.

J: TRBJ2-7; size: medium-sized; V: TRBV5-1; CDR3: CASSPYTDSYEQYF
J: TRBJ2-3; size: -; V: TRBV5-4; CDR3: CASSLAGGRGTDTQYF
J: TRBJ2-7; size: -; V: TRBV27; CDR3: CTSSPSGHRSYEQYF
J: TRBJ2-5; size: -; V: TRBV7-6; CDR3: CASSPQTGSNFLETQYF
J: TRBJ2-7; size: -; V: TRBV23-1; CDR3: CASSLGDIGSYEQYF
J: TRBJ2-1; size: -; V: TRBV29-1; CDR3: CSVTPGQGWGNEQFF
J: TRBJ2-1; size: -; V: TRBV18; CDR3: CASSPGRDGSYNEQFF
J: TRBJ1-1; size: -; V: TRBV6-2/TRBV6-3; CDR3: CASSLRLTDTEAFF
J: TRBJ2-1; size: -; V: TRBV18; CDR3: CASSQPPGLAGVGNEQFF
J: TRBJ1-3; size: -; V: TRBV7-9; CDR3: CASSLTGGGNTIYF
J: TRBJ1-4; size: -; V: TRBV12-3/TRBV12-4; CDR3: CASSLNSGGASEKLFF
J: TRBJ2-7; size: -; V: TRBV7-2; CDR3: CASSSRVGSPYEQYF
J: TRBJ2-1; size: -; V: TRBV10-3; CDR3: CAISESTGPLRNEQFF
J: TRBJ2-5; size: -; V: TRBV20-1; CDR3: CSASRLAGGGIVIETQYF
J: TRBJ2-2; size: -; V: TRBV11-2; CDR3: CASSYTGGTTQIANTGELFF
J: TRBJ2-7; size: -; V: TRBV20-1; CDR3: CSARDDRDEQYF
J: TRBJ2-3; size: -; V: TRBV20-1; CDR3: CSKEAGRTDTQYF
J: TRBJ2-3; size: -; V: TRBV6-6; CDR3: CASSYTGSTDTQYF
J: TRBJ2-5; size: -; V: TRBV5-6; CDR3: CASSLGERFRADQETQYF
J: TRBJ1-3; size: -; V: TRBV28; CDR3: CASSVFRGSGNTIYF
J: TRBJ2-7; size: -; V: TRBV29-1; CDR3: CSARDRVIDEQYF
J: TRBJ2-1; size: -; V: TRBV15; CDR3: CATSSSKGDEQFF
J: TRBJ2-7; size: -; V: TRBV20-1; CDR3: CSAVHLTRPYEQYF
J: TRBJ1-1; size: -; V: TRBV27; CDR3: CASSSREGGTEAFF
J: TRBJ2-2; size: -; V: TRBV7-6; CDR3: CASSLAQGYTGELFF
J: TRBJ2-7; size: -; V: TRBV27; CDR3: CASSLPGRLAYEQYF
J: TRBJ2-2; size: -; V: TRBV9; CDR3: CASRKKEGANTGELFF
J: TRBJ2-5; size: -; V: TRBV24-1; CDR3: CATSRTTGGGETQYF
J: TRBJ1-1; size: -; V: TRBV3-1; CDR3: CASSPRTPTEAFF
J: TRBJ2-1; size: -; V: TRBV20-1; CDR3: CSARDGTSGREGEQFF
J: TRBJ1-2; size: -; V: TRBV4-1; CDR3: CASSQGGQGNYGYTF
J: TRBJ1-1; size: -; V: TRBV7-9; CDR3: CASSPQGGRGTEAFF